This record concerns one T cell receptor beta chain sequence. Its antigen is not known. The data were obtained in a study of cytotoxic CD8 clonotypes in ibrutinib-treated CLL. At the level of the study: Recorded responses included 24 partial and 2 complete; following median roughly 70 months, roughly 15 stayed remitted and about 12 progressed. Study conclusions and caveats: Sustained-remission and progressing patients had unequal sampling times.

Repertoires were generated with immunoSEQ multiplex PCR, while TCRdb's copy carries only in-frame clones and drops some. The table has 190,000 or so clones, 55% to 85% seen once. Sequenced material: PBMCs, taken after 24 months of ibrutinib treatment. This receptor was identified in a human donor with chronic lymphocytic leukemia.

The CDR3 loop is CASSQVATGGYGYTF. The CDR3 nucleotides read TGCGCCAGCAGCCAAGTTGCGACAGGGGGCTATGGCTACACCTTC. The chain joins TRBV4-1 to TRBJ1-2, with 9 bases aligning to TRBD1. Germline trimming cut 1 base from V and 4 bases from J; bases unmatched to any gene: 4. Per the germline V gene, CDR1 is MGHRA and CDR2 is YSYEKL. The CDR3 totals 15 residues.